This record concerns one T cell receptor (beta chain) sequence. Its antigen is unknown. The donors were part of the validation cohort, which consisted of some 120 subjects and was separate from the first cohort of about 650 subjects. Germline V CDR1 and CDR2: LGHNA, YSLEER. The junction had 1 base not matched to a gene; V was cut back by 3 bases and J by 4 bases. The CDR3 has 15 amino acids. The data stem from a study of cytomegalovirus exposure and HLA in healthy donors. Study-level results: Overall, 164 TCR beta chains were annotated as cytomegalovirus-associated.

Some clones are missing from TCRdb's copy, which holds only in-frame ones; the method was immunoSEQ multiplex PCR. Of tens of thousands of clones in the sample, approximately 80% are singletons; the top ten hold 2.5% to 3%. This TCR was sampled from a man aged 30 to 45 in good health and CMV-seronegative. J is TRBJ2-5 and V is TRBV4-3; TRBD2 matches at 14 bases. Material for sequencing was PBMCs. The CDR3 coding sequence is TGCGCCAGCAGCCAGGGGACTAGCGGGAGAGAGACCCAGTACTTC. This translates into CASSQGTSGRETQYF.